This TCR beta chain was obtained from a study of T cells expressing NK-cell markers. In the study overall: Investigators obtained TCR beta repertoires from sorted CD3+CD56+NKG2C+, CD3+CD56+NKG2C- and CD3+CD56-NKG2C+ T cells. General study findings and limits: Dominant NKG2C+ clonotype frequencies of 1.0-7.0% of CD8+ T cells were measured in six or seven donors. Whether expanded NKG2C+ T cell clones were HCMV-specific remained unclear. Several donors showed these clonotypes also leading the CD3+CD56-NKG2C+ fraction.

Germline values: CDR1 LNHDA, CDR2 SQIVND (reference sequence). This CDR3 comprises 14 residues. TCRdb reanalyzed the 5' RACE reads, giving one entry per CDR3 protein sequence and no DNA. Recorded for this sample: about 170,000 distinct CDR3 sequences. Details on this clonotype: Its antigen is currently unknown.

V gene TRBV19 combines with J gene TRBJ1-4. Sequenced input: blood T cells: a sorted CD56 or NKG2C T cell subset, CD4+ or CD8+ T cells, or bulk PBMC T cells (not recorded which). This sequence was found in a man aged 18-70 years in good health. The CDR3 reads CASSIWDKNEKLFF.